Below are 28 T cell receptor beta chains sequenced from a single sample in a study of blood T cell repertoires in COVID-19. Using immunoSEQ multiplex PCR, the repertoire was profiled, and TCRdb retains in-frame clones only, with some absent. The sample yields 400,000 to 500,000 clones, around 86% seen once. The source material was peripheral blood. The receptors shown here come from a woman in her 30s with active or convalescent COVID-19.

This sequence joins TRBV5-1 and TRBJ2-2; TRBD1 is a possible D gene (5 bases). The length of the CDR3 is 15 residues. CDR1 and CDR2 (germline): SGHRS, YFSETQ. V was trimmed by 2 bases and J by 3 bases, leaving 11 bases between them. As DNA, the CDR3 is TGCGCCAGCAGCTTCACAGGACGGGACACCGGGGAGCTGTTTTTT. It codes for CASSFTGRDTGELFF.

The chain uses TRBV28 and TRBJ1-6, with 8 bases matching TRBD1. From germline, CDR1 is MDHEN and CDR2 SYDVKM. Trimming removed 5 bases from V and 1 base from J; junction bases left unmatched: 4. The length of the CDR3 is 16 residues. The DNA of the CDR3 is TGTGCCAGCAGTCCAGGGGGCAGTTCCTATAATTCACCCCTCCACTTT. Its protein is CASSPGGSSYNSPLHF.

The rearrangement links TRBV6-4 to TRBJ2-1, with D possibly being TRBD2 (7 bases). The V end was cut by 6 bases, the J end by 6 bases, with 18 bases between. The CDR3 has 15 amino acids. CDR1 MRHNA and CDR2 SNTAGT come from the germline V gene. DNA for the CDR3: TGTGCCAGCAGCCGGAGGGGGGGCGAAACCAATGAGCAGTTCTTC. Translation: CASSRRGGETNEQFF.

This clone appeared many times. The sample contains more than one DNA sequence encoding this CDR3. Here the CDR3 DNA reads TGCGCCAGCAGTGATCAGAACACTGAAGCTTTCTTT. Its translation: CASSDQNTEAFF. The V call is TRBV10-1, the J call TRBJ1-1; D ambiguous. The CDR3 covers 12 residues. V lost 3 bases and J lost 1, with 3 bases in between. Germline CDR1 reads WNHNN; CDR2 reads SYGVQD (reference sequence).

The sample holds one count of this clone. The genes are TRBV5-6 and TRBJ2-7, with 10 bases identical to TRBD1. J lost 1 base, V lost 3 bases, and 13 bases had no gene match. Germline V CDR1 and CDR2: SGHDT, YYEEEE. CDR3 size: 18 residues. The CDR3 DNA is TGTGCCAGCAGCTCTTGGTTGGGAGGGGACAGGGGATCCTACGAGCAGTACTTC. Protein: CASSSWLGGDRGSYEQYF. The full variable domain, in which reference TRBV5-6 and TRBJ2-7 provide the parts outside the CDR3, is DAGVTQSPTHLIKTRGQQVTLRCSPKSGHDTVSWYQQALGQGPQFIFQYYEEEERQRGNFPDRFSGHQFPNYSSELNVNALLLGDSALYLCASSSWLGGDRGSYEQYFGPGTRLTVT.

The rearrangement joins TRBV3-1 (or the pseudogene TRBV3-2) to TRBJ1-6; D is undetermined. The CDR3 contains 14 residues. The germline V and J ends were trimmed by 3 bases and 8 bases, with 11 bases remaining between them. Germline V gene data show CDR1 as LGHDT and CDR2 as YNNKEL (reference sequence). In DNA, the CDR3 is TGTGCCAGCAGCCACACGGTACGTGATTCACCCCTCCACTTT. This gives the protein CASSHTVRDSPLHF.

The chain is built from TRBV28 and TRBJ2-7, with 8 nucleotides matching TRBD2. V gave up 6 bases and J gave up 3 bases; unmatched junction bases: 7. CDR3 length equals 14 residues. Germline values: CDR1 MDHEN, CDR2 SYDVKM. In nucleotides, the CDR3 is TGTGCCAGCAGATCCGGGACTAGGAACTACGAGCAGTACTTC. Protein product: CASRSGTRNYEQYF. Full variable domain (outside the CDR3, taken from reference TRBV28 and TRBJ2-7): DVKVTQSSRYLVKRTGEKVFLECVQDMDHENMFWYRQDPGLGLRLIYFSYDVKMKEKGDIPEGYSVSREKKERFSLILESASTNQTSMYLCASRSGTRNYEQYFGPGTRLTVT.

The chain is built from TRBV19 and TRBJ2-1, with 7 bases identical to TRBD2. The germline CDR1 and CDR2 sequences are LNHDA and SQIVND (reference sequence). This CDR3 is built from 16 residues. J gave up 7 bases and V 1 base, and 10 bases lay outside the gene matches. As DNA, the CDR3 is TGTGCCAGTAGTATAGGGGAGCGGGAAGGGGTTAATGAGCAGTTCTTC. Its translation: CASSIGEREGVNEQFF. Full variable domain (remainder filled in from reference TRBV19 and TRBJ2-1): DGGITQSPKYLFRKEGQNVTLSCEQNLNHDAMYWYRQDPGQGLRLIYYSQIVNDFQKGDIAEGYSVSREKKESFPLTVTSAQKNPTAFYLCASSIGEREGVNEQFFGPGTRLTVL.

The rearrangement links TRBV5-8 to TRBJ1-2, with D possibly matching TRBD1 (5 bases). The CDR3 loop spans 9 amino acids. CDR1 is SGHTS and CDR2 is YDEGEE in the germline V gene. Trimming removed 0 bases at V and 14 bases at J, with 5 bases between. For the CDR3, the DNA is TGTGCCAGCAGCTTGGGACAGACCTTC. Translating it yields CASSLGQTF.

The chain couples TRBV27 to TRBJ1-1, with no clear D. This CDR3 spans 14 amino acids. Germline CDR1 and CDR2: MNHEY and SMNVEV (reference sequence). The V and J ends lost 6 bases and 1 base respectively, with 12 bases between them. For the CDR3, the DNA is TGTGCCAGCAGAGTAGGAGGAGGGAACACTGAAGCTTTCTTT. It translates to CASRVGGGNTEAFF.

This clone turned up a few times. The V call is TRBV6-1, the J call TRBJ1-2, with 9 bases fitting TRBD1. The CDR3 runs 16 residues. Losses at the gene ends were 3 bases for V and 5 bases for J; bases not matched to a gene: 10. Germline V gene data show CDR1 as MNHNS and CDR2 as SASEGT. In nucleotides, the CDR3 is TGTGCCAGCAGTGAGTCCGGGACAGGGATTTTATATGGCTACACCTTC. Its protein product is CASSESGTGILYGYTF.

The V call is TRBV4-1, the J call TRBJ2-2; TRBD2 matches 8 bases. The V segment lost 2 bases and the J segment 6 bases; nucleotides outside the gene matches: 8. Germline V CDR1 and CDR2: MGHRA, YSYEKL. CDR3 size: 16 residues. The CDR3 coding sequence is TGCGCCAGCAGCCAATCCCTTGGACTAGCCGCCGGGGAGCTGTTTTTT. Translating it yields CASSQSLGLAAGELFF.

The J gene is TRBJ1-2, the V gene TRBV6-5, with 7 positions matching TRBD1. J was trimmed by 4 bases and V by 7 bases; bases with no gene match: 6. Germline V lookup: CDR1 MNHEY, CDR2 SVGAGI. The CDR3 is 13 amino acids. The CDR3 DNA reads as TGTGCCAGCACCGACGACAGGGTCTATGGCTACACCTTC. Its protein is CASTDDRVYGYTF.

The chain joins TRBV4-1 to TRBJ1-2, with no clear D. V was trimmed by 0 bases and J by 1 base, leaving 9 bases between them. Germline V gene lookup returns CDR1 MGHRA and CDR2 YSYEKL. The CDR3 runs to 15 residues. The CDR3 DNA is TGCGCCAGCAGCCAAGATATGGGCAGTAACTATGGCTACACCTTC. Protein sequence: CASSQDMGSNYGYTF.

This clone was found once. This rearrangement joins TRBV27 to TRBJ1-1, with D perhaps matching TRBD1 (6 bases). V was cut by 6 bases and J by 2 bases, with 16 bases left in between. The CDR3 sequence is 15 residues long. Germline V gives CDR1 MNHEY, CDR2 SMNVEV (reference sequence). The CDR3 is CASRSSGGLNTEAFF. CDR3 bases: TGTGCCAGCAGGTCTTCGGGGGGCCTTAACACTGAAGCTTTCTTT.

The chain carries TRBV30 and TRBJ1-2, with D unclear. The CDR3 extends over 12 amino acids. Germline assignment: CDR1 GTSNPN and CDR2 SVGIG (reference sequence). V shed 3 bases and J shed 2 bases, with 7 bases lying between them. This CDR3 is CAWRGSNYGYTF. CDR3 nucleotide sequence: TGTGCCTGGAGGGGCAGCAACTATGGCTACACCTTC.

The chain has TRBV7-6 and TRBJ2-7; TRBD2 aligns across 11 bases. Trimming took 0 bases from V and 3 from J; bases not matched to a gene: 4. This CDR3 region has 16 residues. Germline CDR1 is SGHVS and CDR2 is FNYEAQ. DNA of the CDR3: TGTGCCAGCAGCTTAGCTAGCGGGGGGGCCTTCTACGAGCAGTACTTC. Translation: CASSLASGGAFYEQYF. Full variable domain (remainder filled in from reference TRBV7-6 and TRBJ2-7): GAGVSQSPRYKVTKRGQDVALRCDPISGHVSLYWYRQALGQGPEFLTYFNYEAQQDKSGLPNDRFSAERPEGSISTLTIQRTEQRDSAMYRCASSLASGGAFYEQYFGPGTRLTVT.

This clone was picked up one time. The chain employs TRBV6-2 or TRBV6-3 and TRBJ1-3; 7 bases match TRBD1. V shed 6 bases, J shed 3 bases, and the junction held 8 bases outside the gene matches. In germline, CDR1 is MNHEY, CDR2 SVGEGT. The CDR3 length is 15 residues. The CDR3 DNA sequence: TGTGCCAGCAGCGCAGGGGGACTTGGTGGAAACACCATATATTTT. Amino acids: CASSAGGLGGNTIYF.

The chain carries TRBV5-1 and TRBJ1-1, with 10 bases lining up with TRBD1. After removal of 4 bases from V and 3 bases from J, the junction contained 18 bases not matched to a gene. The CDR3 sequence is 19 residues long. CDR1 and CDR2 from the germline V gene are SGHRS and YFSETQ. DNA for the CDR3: TGCGCCAGCAGCCCGGTTGCGGGACAGGGGATGGGGTGGGACACTGAAGCTTTCTTT. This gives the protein CASSPVAGQGMGWDTEAFF.

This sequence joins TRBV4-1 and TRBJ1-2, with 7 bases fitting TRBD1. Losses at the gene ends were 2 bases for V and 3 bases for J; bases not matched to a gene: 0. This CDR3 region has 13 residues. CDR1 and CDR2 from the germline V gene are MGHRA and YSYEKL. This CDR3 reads CASSQQGDYGYTF. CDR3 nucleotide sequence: TGCGCCAGCAGCCAACAGGGGGACTATGGCTACACCTTC.

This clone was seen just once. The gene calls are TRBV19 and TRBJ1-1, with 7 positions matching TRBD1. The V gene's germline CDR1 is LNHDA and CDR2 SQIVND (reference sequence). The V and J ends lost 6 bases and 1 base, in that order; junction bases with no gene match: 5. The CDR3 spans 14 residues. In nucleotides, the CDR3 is TGTGCCAGTAGGAGGGGACAGTGGAACACTGAAGCTTTCTTT. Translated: CASRRGQWNTEAFF.

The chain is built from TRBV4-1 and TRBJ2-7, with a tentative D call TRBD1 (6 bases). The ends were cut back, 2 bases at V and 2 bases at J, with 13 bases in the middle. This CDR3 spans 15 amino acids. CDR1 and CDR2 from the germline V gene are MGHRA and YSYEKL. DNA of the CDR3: TGCGCCAGCAGCCAATACAGGGCTTATACCTACGAGCAGTACTTC. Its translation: CASSQYRAYTYEQYF.

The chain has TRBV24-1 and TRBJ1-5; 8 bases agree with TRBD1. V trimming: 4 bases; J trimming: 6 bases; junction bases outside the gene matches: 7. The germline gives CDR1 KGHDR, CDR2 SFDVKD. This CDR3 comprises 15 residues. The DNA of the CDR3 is TGTGCCACCAGTGAGCATGGACAGGGAGGTCAGCCCCAGCATTTT. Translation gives CATSEHGQGGQPQHF.

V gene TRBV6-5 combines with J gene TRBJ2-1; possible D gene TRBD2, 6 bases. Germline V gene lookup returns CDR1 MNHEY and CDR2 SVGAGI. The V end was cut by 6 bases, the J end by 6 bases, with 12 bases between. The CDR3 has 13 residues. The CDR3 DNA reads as TGTGCCAGCAGACGAGGAGGGATCAATGAGCAGTTCTTC. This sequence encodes CASRRGGINEQFF.

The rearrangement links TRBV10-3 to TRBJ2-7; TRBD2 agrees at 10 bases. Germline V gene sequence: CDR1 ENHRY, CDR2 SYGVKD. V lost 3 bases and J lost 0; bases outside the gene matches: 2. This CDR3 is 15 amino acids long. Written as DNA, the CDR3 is TGTGCCATCAGTGACTCTAGCGGGAGCTCCTACGAGCAGTACTTC. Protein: CAISDSSGSSYEQYF.

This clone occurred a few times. The CDR3 DNA reads TGTGCCAGCAGCCCCGGGTTCAGCGGGAACTCCTACGAGCAGTACTTC. This gives the protein CASSPGFSGNSYEQYF. The chain links TRBV7-9 to TRBJ2-7; the match to TRBD2 covers 7 bases. Germline trimming cut 5 bases from V and 0 bases from J; bases unmatched to any gene: 10. This CDR3 is built from 16 residues. The germline V gene encodes CDR1 SEHNR and CDR2 FQNEAQ (reference sequence).

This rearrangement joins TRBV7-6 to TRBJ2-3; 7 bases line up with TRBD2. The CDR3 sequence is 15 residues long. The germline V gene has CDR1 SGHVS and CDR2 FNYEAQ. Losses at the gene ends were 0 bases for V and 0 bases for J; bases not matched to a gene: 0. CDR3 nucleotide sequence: TGTGCCAGCAGCTTAGCCGGGGGGAGCACAGATACGCAGTATTTT. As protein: CASSLAGGSTDTQYF.

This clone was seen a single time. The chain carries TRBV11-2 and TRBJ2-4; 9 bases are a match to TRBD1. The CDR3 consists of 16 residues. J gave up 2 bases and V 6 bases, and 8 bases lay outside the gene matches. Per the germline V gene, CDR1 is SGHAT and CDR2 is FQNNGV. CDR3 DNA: TGTGCCAGCAGTTACTGGACAGGGGAGACCAAAAACATTCAGTACTTC. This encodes CASSYWTGETKNIQYF.